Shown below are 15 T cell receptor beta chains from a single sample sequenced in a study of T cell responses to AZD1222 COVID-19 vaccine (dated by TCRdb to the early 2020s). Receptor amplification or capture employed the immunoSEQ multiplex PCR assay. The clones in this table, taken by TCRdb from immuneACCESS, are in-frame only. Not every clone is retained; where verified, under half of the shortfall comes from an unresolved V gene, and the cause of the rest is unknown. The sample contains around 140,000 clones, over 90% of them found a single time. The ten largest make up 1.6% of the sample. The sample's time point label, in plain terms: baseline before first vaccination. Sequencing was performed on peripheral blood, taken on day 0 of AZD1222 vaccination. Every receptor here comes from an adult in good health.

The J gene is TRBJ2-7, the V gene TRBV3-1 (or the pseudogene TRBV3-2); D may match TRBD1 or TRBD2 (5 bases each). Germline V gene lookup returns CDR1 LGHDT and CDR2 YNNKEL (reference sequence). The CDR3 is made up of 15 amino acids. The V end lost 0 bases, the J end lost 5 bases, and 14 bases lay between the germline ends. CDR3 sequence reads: CASSQEGARGDEQYF. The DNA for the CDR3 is TGTGCCAGCAGCCAAGAAGGGGCTAGGGGAGACGAGCAGTACTTC.

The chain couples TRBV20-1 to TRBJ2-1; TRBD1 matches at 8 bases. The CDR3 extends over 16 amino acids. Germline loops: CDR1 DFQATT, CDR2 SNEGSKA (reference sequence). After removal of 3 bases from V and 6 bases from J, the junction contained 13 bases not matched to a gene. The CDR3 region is CSASTRVRGPRNEQFF. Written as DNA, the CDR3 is TGCAGTGCTAGTACTCGTGTCAGGGGGCCTCGCAATGAGCAGTTCTTC.

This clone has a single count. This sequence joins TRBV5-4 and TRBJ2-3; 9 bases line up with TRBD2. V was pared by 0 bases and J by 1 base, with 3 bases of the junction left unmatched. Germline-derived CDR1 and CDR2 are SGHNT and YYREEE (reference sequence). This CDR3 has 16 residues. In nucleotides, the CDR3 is TGTGCCAGCAGCTTGGGGGCTAGCGGGGGCACAGATACGCAGTATTTT. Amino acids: CASSLGASGGTDTQYF.

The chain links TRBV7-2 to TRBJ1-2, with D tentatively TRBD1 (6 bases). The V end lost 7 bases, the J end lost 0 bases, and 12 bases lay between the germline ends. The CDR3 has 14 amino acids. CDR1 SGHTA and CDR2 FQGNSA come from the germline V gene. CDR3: CASNAQGANYGYTF. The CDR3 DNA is TGTGCCAGCAATGCACAGGGAGCTAACTATGGCTACACCTTC.

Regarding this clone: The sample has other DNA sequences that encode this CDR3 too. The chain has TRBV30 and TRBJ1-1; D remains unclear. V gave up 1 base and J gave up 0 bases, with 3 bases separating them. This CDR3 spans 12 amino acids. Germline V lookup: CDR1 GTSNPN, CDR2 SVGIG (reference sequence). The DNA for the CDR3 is TGTGCCTGGAGTGCATTGAACACTGAAGCTTTCTTT. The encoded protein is CAWSALNTEAFF.

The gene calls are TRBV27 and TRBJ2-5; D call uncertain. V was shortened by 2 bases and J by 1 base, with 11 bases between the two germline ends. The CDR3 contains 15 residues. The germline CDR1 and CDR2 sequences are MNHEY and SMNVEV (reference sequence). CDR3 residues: CASSLGSRVQETQYF. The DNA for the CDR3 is TGTGCCAGCAGTTTAGGGTCGAGAGTCCAAGAGACCCAGTACTTC.

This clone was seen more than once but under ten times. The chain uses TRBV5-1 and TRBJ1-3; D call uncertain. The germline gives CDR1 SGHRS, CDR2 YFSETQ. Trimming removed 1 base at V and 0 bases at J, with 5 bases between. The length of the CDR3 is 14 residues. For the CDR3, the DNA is TGCGCCAGCAGCTTGCGTTCCTCTGGAAACACCATATATTTT. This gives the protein CASSLRSSGNTIYF.

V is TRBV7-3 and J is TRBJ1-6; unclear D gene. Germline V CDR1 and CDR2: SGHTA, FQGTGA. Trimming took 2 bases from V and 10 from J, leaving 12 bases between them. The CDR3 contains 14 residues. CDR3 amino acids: CASSLSPRGSPLHF. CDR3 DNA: TGTGCCAGCAGCTTATCTCCTCGAGGATCACCCCTCCACTTT.

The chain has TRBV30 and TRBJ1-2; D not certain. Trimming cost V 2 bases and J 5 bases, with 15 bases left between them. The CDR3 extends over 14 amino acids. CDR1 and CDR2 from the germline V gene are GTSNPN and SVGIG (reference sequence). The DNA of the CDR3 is TGTGCCTGGAGTCCCATAACGACTATGTATGGCTACACCTTC. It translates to CAWSPITTMYGYTF.

CDR3 residues: CASSPTGSNQPQHF. The CDR3 nucleotides read TGTGCCAGCAGCCCGACAGGTAGCAATCAGCCCCAGCATTTT. The chain recombines TRBV5-5 with TRBJ1-5, with D possibly TRBD1 on 6 matching bases. From germline, CDR1 is SGHKS and CDR2 YYEKEE (reference sequence). The CDR3 runs to 14 residues. With 4 bases removed from V and 0 bases from J, the gap between germline ends came to 8 bases.

The CDR3 protein is CASSRRDRGSGDTQYF. CDR3 coding DNA: TGTGCCAGCAGCAGACGGGACAGGGGTTCGGGAGATACGCAGTATTTT. The V gene is TRBV5-4, the J gene TRBJ2-3; 10 bases align to TRBD1. The CDR3 is made up of 16 amino acids. Germline CDR1 SGHNT, CDR2 YYREEE (reference sequence). J lost 5 bases, V lost 4 bases, and 10 bases had no gene match.

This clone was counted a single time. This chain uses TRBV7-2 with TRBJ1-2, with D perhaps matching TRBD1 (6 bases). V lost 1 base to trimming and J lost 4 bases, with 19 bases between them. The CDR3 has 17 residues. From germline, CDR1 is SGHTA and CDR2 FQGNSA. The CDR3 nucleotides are TGTGCCAGCAGCTTAGAGGGGTGGGGGGCGCCTAGCTATGGCTACACCTTC. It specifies CASSLEGWGAPSYGYTF.

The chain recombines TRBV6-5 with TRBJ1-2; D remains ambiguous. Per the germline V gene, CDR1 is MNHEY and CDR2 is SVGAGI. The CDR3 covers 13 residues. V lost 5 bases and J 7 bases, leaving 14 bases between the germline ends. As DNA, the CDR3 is TGTGCCAGCAGTCACCTCGAGGAACGTGGCTACACCTTC. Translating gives CASSHLEERGYTF.

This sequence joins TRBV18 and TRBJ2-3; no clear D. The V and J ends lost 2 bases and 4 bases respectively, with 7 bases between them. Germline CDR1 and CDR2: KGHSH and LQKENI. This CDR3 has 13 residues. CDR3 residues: CASSPGTADTQYF. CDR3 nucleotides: TGTGCCAGCTCACCAGGTACCGCAGATACGCAGTATTTT.

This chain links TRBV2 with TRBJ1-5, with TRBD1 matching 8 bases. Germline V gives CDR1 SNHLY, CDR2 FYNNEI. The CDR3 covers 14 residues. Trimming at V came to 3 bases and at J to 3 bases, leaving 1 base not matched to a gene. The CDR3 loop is CASSEGQVNQPQHF. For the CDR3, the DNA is TGTGCCAGCAGTGAGGGACAGGTCAATCAGCCCCAGCATTTT.